The 23 T cell receptor beta chains below come from one sample, sequenced in a study of cytomegalovirus exposure and HLA in healthy donors. Here immunoSEQ multiplex PCR was the method, and the copy in TCRdb shows in-frame clones only, minus some. Found here are approximately 54,000 clones, approximately 89% of them singletons; the top ten hold 8.4%. Sequenced material: PBMCs. Receptors originate from a woman aged 18-35 years in good health and CMV-seropositive.

This clone was found once. This chain uses TRBV6-6 with TRBJ1-2; D uncertain. This CDR3 has 14 residues. V was shortened by 5 bases and J by 4 bases, with 14 bases between the two germline ends. The germline V gene encodes CDR1 MNHNY and CDR2 SVGAGI (reference sequence). Here the CDR3 reads CASSREGAGYGYTF. The CDR3 DNA follows: TGTGCCAGCAGTCGCGAGGGAGCCGGCTATGGCTACACCTTC.

The V gene is TRBV7-2, the J gene TRBJ1-3; 8 bases match TRBD1. V lost 1 base, J lost 0 bases, and 5 bases stayed unmatched. Germline V gene lookup returns CDR1 SGHTA and CDR2 FQGNSA. There are 17 residues in the CDR3. Written as DNA, the CDR3 is TGTGCCAGCAGCTTAGGTGGGACAGGCCTCTCTGGAAACACCATATATTTT. It is translated as CASSLGGTGLSGNTIYF.

This chain links TRBV5-6 with TRBJ1-6; TRBD1 agrees at 7 bases. In germline, CDR1 is SGHDT, CDR2 YYEEEE. The CDR3 extends over 16 amino acids. The V and J ends lost 0 bases and 10 bases, in that order; junction bases with no gene match: 10. The CDR3 nucleotides read TGTGCCAGCAGCTTGGCTGGGGGGACAGCAACGTCACCCCTCCACTTT. This translates into CASSLAGGTATSPLHF.

The chain couples TRBV2 to TRBJ1-5; the D gene is possibly TRBD1 (5 bases). CDR1 is SNHLY, CDR2 FYNNEI, per germline. The V end was cut by 2 bases, the J end by 2 bases, with 7 bases between. The CDR3 has 14 amino acids. The CDR3 nucleotides are TGTGCCAGCAGTGAACAGGGTGGCAATCAGCCCCAGCATTTT. Amino acid sequence: CASSEQGGNQPQHF.

Details on this clone: Within the sample, other DNA sequences also encode this same CDR3. The rearrangement joins TRBV18 to TRBJ2-1, with 8 bases fitting TRBD2. The CDR3 spans 16 residues. Germline V gene lookup returns CDR1 KGHSH and CDR2 LQKENI. The junction had 3 bases not matched to a gene; V was cut back by 2 bases and J by 0 bases. The CDR3 spells CASSPERGSSYNEQFF. CDR3 sequence (DNA): TGTGCCAGCTCACCAGAGCGGGGGAGCTCCTACAATGAGCAGTTCTTC.

This sequence joins TRBV7-8 and TRBJ1-2; D is uncertain. Per the germline V gene, CDR1 is SGHVS and CDR2 is FQNEAQ. V was trimmed by 1 base and J by 8 bases, leaving 14 bases between them. The CDR3 is made up of 14 amino acids. In DNA, the CDR3 is TGTGCCAGCAGCTTAGATTCCGGGGTAGGGGGCTACACCTTC. This sequence encodes CASSLDSGVGGYTF. Complete variable domain (other parts from reference TRBV7-8 and TRBJ1-2): GAGVSQSPRYKVAKRGQDVALRCDPISGHVSLFWYQQALGQGPEFLTYFQNEAQLDKSGLPSDRFFAERPEGSVSTLKIQRTQQEDSAVYLCASSLDSGVGGYTFGSGTRLTVV.

The rearrangement uses TRBV14 and TRBJ2-1; D not certain. The V and J ends lost 0 bases and 9 bases respectively, with 9 bases between them. Germline loops: CDR1 SGHDN, CDR2 FVKESK. This CDR3 is built from 13 residues. The chain's CDR3 is CASSQDLFREQFF. CDR3 bases: TGTGCCAGCAGCCAAGATCTTTTTCGTGAGCAGTTCTTC.

The CDR3 is CAISERRTSGGAGDTQYF. The CDR3 coding sequence is TGTGCCATCAGTGAGCGGCGGACTAGCGGGGGGGCCGGAGATACGCAGTATTTT. The V call is TRBV10-3, the J call TRBJ2-3, with TRBD2 matching over 15 bases. This CDR3 contains 18 residues. Germline CDR1 reads ENHRY; CDR2 reads SYGVKD. The V segment lost 2 bases and the J segment 5 bases; nucleotides outside the gene matches: 8.

About this clone: An end of the junction differs from the germline gene, which may be a read error. The chain's CDR3 is CASSPMGTGPLGNTIYF. As DNA, the CDR3 is TGCGCCAGCAGCCCCATGGGGACAGGTCCTTTAGGAAACACCATATATTTT. This chain uses TRBV5-4 with TRBJ1-3, with 8 bases aligning to TRBD1. The CDR3 contains 17 residues. Germline V gives CDR1 SGHNT, CDR2 YYREEE (reference sequence).

The genes are TRBV6-5 and TRBJ1-1; D is undetermined. Trimming shortened V by 0 bases and J by 3 bases, and 11 bases separated the two germline ends. CDR3 length: 15 residues. Germline lookup yields CDR1 MNHEY and CDR2 SVGAGI. The CDR3 DNA follows: TGTGCCAGCAGTTACTCGAGGCGGGGAGACACTGAAGCTTTCTTT. It translates to CASSYSRRGDTEAFF.

The rearrangement joins TRBV27 to TRBJ1-6; no clear D. Germline V lookup: CDR1 MNHEY, CDR2 SMNVEV (reference sequence). The V end lost 0 bases, the J end lost 2 bases, and 11 bases lay between the germline ends. The CDR3 is 17 residues long. The CDR3 DNA is TGTGCCAGCAGTTTATCGAGGACGAGGGCCTATAATTCACCCCTCCACTTT. This gives the protein CASSLSRTRAYNSPLHF.

On this clone: The sample has other DNA sequences that encode this CDR3 too. The chain joins TRBV19 to TRBJ1-5; 7 nucleotides agree with TRBD1. The junction had 2 bases not matched to a gene; V was cut back by 7 bases and J by 2 bases. This CDR3 region has 13 residues. Germline V gene data show CDR1 as LNHDA and CDR2 as SQIVND (reference sequence). The CDR3 loop is CASTTGGNQPQHF. The CDR3 bases are TGTGCCAGTACAACAGGGGGCAATCAGCCCCAGCATTTT.

The chain's CDR3 is CASSKQRGSTETQYF. CDR3 bases: TGTGCCAGCAGTAAGCAACGGGGGTCGACAGAGACCCAGTACTTC. The chain recombines TRBV27 with TRBJ2-5; weak D call: TRBD2 (6 bases). The CDR3 is 15 amino acids. The germline V gene encodes CDR1 MNHEY and CDR2 SMNVEV (reference sequence). Trimming removed 5 bases at V and 4 bases at J, with 17 bases between.

Comments on this clone: One end of the junction is discordant with germline, which a read error may explain. The gene calls are TRBV6-4 and TRBJ2-1; D is perhaps TRBD2 (6 bases). This CDR3 is built from 15 residues. Germline V gene data show CDR1 as MRHNA and CDR2 as SNTAGT. The CDR3 DNA is TGTGCCAGCAGCGAGGGGCCCGGGACTTATAATGAACAGTTCTTC. Its protein product is CASSEGPGTYNEQFF.

This rearrangement joins TRBV28 to TRBJ1-1; D is undetermined. This CDR3 has 14 amino acids. Germline CDR1 is MDHEN and CDR2 is SYDVKM. V dropped 3 bases and J dropped 2 bases, with 10 bases sitting between them. DNA for the CDR3: TGTGCCAGCAGTTTTAGTATTCGTAACACTGAAGCTTTCTTT. Amino acids: CASSFSIRNTEAFF. Combining the CDR3 with reference TRBV28 and TRBJ1-1 gives the whole variable domain DVKVTQSSRYLVKRTGEKVFLECVQDMDHENMFWYRQDPGLGLRLIYFSYDVKMKEKGDIPEGYSVSREKKERFSLILESASTNQTSMYLCASSFSIRNTEAFFGQGTRLTVV.

The V and J genes are TRBV4-2 and TRBJ2-7; possible D gene TRBD1, 5 bases. Germline V lookup: CDR1 LGHNA, CDR2 YNFKEQ. The CDR3 totals 14 residues. V was cut by 3 bases and J by 6 bases, with 15 bases left in between. The CDR3 sequence: CASSQVGQGVEQYF. DNA of the CDR3: TGTGCCAGCAGCCAGGTGGGTCAGGGCGTCGAGCAGTACTTC.

The rearrangement joins TRBV27 to TRBJ1-6, with D perhaps TRBD1 (6 bases). The CDR3 spans 14 residues. The V end was cut by 8 bases, the J end by 8 bases, with 16 bases between. The V gene's germline CDR1 is MNHEY and CDR2 SMNVEV (reference sequence). As DNA, the CDR3 is TGTGCCAGCTCGGACAGATTCACACATTCACCCCTCCACTTT. Encoded protein: CASSDRFTHSPLHF.

V and J are TRBV7-3 and TRBJ1-2; tentatively, D is TRBD1 (6 bases). This CDR3 is built from 14 residues. Germline values: CDR1 SGHTA, CDR2 FQGTGA. Trimming took off 6 bases at V and 4 bases at J, with 15 bases between the two ends. The CDR3 DNA reads as TGTGCCAGCAGTCCCTCAGGGGATCGCTATGGCTACACCTTC. Translation gives CASSPSGDRYGYTF.

J is TRBJ1-2 and V is TRBV6-4, with a possible D match to TRBD1 (5 bases). Trimming cost V 0 bases and J 7 bases, with 9 bases left between them. The CDR3 spans 13 residues. Germline CDR1 reads MRHNA; CDR2 reads SNTAGT. CDR3 in DNA: TGTGCCAGCAGTGACTCCAGGGTTGGTGGCTACACCTTC. Protein sequence: CASSDSRVGGYTF.

This chain joins TRBV5-6 and TRBJ2-7; 8 bases are a match to TRBD1. The CDR3 is 16 amino acids. J gave up 4 bases and V 2 bases, and 11 bases lay outside the gene matches. Germline V gene lookup returns CDR1 SGHDT and CDR2 YYEEEE. CDR3 coding DNA: TGTGCCAGCAGCTTTTTTTCGGCAGGGGGCGTATACGAGCAGTACTTC. This sequence encodes CASSFFSAGGVYEQYF.

A few counts support this clone. The chain combines TRBV6-5 with TRBJ1-6; D is possibly TRBD1 (5 bases). The germline V and J ends were trimmed by 6 bases and 7 bases, with 13 bases remaining between them. This CDR3 has 14 amino acids. Germline V CDR1 and CDR2: MNHEY, SVGAGI. The CDR3 region has the DNA TGTGCCAGCAGCCAGGGTATTAGGAATTCACCCCTCCACTTT. It is translated as CASSQGIRNSPLHF.

The chain employs TRBV5-1 and TRBJ2-7; the D gene is possibly TRBD2 (5 bases). This CDR3 contains 12 residues. Germline lookup yields CDR1 SGHRS and CDR2 YFSETQ. The V gene lost 2 bases and the J gene lost 3 bases, with 6 bases spanning the gap. In DNA form, the CDR3 reads TGCGCCAGCAGCTTAGAGGGCTACGAGCAGTACTTC. This encodes CASSLEGYEQYF. Filled out from reference TRBV5-1 and TRBJ2-7, the complete variable domain reads KAGVTQTPRYLIKTRGQQVTLSCSPISGHRSVSWYQQTPGQGLQFLFEYFSETQRNKGNFPGRFSGRQFSNSRSEMNVSTLELGDSALYLCASSLEGYEQYFGPGTRLTVT.

This clone was recorded once. The gene calls are TRBV15 and TRBJ2-5; D is uncertain. The CDR3 is 18 amino acids. V lost 3 bases and J 0 bases, leaving 20 bases between the germline ends. CDR1 and CDR2 (germline): LNHNV, YYDKDF (reference sequence). The chain's CDR3 is CATSRHNPRRPYQETQYF. As DNA, the CDR3 is TGTGCCACCAGCAGGCACAATCCCCGGCGGCCGTACCAAGAGACCCAGTACTTC.